What follows are 16 T cell receptor beta chains derived from one specimen sequenced in a study of blood T cell repertoires in COVID-19. The repertoire was sequenced with immunoSEQ multiplex PCR; TCRdb's copy has only in-frame clones and lacks some. The sample lists around 130,000 clones; 75% to 80% were seen once. Source material: peripheral blood. The receptors shown here come from a human donor in a cohort sampled during active COVID-19.

The V and J genes are TRBV6-5 and TRBJ2-1, with TRBD1 as a possible D gene (5 bases). V lost 6 bases to trimming and J lost 0 bases, with 12 bases between them. Germline V gives CDR1 MNHEY, CDR2 SVGAGI. CDR3 size: 15 residues. The CDR3 here is CASREDTSSYNEQFF. CDR3 sequence (DNA): TGTGCCAGCAGAGAGGACACGAGCTCCTACAATGAGCAGTTCTTC.

This clone was detected a few times. This sequence joins TRBV4-1 and TRBJ2-7, with D possibly TRBD2 on 6 matching bases. This CDR3 comprises 15 residues. Trimming took off 0 bases at V and 2 bases at J, with 11 bases between the two ends. Germline CDR1 is MGHRA and CDR2 is YSYEKL. CDR3 bases: TGCGCCAGCAGCCAAGATCCGGGGGTCCCCTACGAGCAGTACTTC. This translates into CASSQDPGVPYEQYF.

The table lists this clone with a count of one. J is TRBJ2-7 and V is TRBV6-5; TRBD1 matches at 8 bases. V lost 2 bases, J lost 4 bases, and 7 bases stayed unmatched. This CDR3 comprises 15 residues. Germline CDR1 is MNHEY and CDR2 is SVGAGI. The CDR3 DNA reads as TGTGCCAGCAGTTACAACCAGGGGGCTAAATACGAGCAGTACTTC. Translated: CASSYNQGAKYEQYF.

This clone was counted once. V and J are TRBV9 and TRBJ2-5; no clear D gene. V was cut by 5 bases and J by 0 bases, with 8 bases left in between. The CDR3 sequence is 13 residues long. CDR1 is SGDLS and CDR2 is YYNGEE in the germline V gene. The CDR3 DNA reads as TGTGCCAGCAGACAAGACAACCAAGAGACCCAGTACTTC. It specifies CASRQDNQETQYF.

This chain links TRBV27 with TRBJ2-7, with 13 bases aligning to TRBD2. The CDR3 has 15 residues. The junction had 5 bases not matched to a gene; V was cut back by 5 bases and J by 4 bases. The germline V gene encodes CDR1 MNHEY and CDR2 SMNVEV (reference sequence). The CDR3 DNA reads TGTGCCAGCAGTCCACTAGCGGGAGGGATTTACGAGCAGTACTTC. This encodes CASSPLAGGIYEQYF.

The chain couples TRBV19 to TRBJ2-6, with 10 nucleotides matching TRBD1. This CDR3 is 17 amino acids long. Losses at the gene ends were 7 bases for V and 0 bases for J; bases not matched to a gene: 6. Germline values: CDR1 LNHDA, CDR2 SQIVND (reference sequence). The CDR3 sequence is CASNPGQGLSGANVLTF. In nucleotides, the CDR3 is TGTGCCAGTAACCCGGGACAGGGGCTCTCTGGGGCCAACGTCCTGACTTTC. Based on the CDR3 plus reference TRBV19 and TRBJ2-6, the full variable domain is DGGITQSPKYLFRKEGQNVTLSCEQNLNHDAMYWYRQDPGQGLRLIYYSQIVNDFQKGDIAEGYSVSREKKESFPLTVTSAQKNPTAFYLCASNPGQGLSGANVLTFGAGSRLTVL.

The rearrangement uses TRBV9 and TRBJ2-1, with D perhaps matching TRBD2 (5 bases). The CDR3 covers 15 residues. V was cut by 0 bases and J by 8 bases, with 15 bases left in between. Germline CDR1 SGDLS, CDR2 YYNGEE. In nucleotides, the CDR3 is TGTGCCAGCAGCGTAGATGAAGTCCTAGCTCATGAGCAGTTCTTC. It encodes CASSVDEVLAHEQFF.

This chain joins TRBV4-1 and TRBJ2-1, with D unclear. V was trimmed by 1 base and J by 6 bases, leaving 10 bases between them. The V gene's germline CDR1 is MGHRA and CDR2 YSYEKL. The CDR3 has 14 residues. In DNA form, the CDR3 reads TGCGCCAGCAGCCAAGTCCCCCCGAGCAATGAGCAGTTCTTC. This encodes CASSQVPPSNEQFF.

The chain has TRBV5-1 and TRBJ2-1; the D gene is possibly TRBD1 (6 bases). CDR3 length equals 13 residues. Trimming left V 4 bases short and J 7 bases short, with 12 bases between. Germline CDR1 reads SGHRS; CDR2 reads YFSETQ. The DNA of the CDR3 is TGCGCCAGCAGCGCCCAGGGGCTGAATGAGCAGTTCTTC. It translates to CASSAQGLNEQFF.

The chain combines TRBV7-9 with TRBJ1-6, with TRBD1 matching over 9 bases. The CDR3 is 16 residues long. In germline, CDR1 is SEHNR, CDR2 FQNEAQ (reference sequence). J gave up 4 bases and V 4 bases, and 5 bases lay outside the gene matches. In nucleotides, the CDR3 is TGTGCCAGCAGCTCCCGGACAGGGGAATATAATTCACCCCTCCACTTT. As protein: CASSSRTGEYNSPLHF.

The chain employs TRBV5-5 and TRBJ2-1; tentatively, D is TRBD2 (5 bases). The length of the CDR3 is 16 residues. The V end was cut by 0 bases, the J end by 6 bases, with 16 bases between. In germline, CDR1 is SGHKS, CDR2 YYEKEE (reference sequence). The CDR3 DNA is TGTGCCAGCAGCTTGGAGGCCAGCGGTACGATCAATGAGCAGTTCTTC. This gives the protein CASSLEASGTINEQFF.

The chain recombines TRBV25-1 with TRBJ1-3, with D possibly matching TRBD1 (6 bases). The germline V gene has CDR1 MGHDK and CDR2 SYGVNS. The CDR3 covers 15 residues. V was trimmed by 8 bases and J by 3 bases, leaving 17 bases between them. The CDR3 coding sequence is TGTGCCAGCGCGCCTACAGGGTACGGTGGAAACACCATATATTTT. This translates into CASAPTGYGGNTIYF.

V gene TRBV11-2 combines with J gene TRBJ1-1, with TRBD1 as a possible D gene (6 bases). There are 13 residues in the CDR3. Trimming shortened V by 5 bases and J by 11 bases, and 18 bases separated the two germline ends. The germline gives CDR1 SGHAT, CDR2 FQNNGV. The CDR3 reads CASSPNRAGGAFF. The CDR3 DNA reads as TGTGCCAGCAGCCCTAACAGGGCGGGGGGGGCTTTCTTT.

The chain combines TRBV6-5 with TRBJ1-5, with a possible D match to TRBD1 (6 bases). V lost 6 bases and J 6 bases, leaving 12 bases between the germline ends. Germline CDR1 MNHEY, CDR2 SVGAGI. This CDR3 is 13 amino acids long. The CDR3 bases are TGTGCCAGCAGCTCCACAGGGCTTCAGCCCCAGCATTTT. The encoded protein is CASSSTGLQPQHF.

The chain couples TRBV3-1 (or the pseudogene TRBV3-2) to TRBJ2-7, with 10 bases fitting TRBD1. This CDR3 is 16 amino acids long. Per the germline V gene, CDR1 is LGHDT and CDR2 is YNNKEL (reference sequence). V lost 3 bases and J lost 4; bases outside the gene matches: 9. Here the CDR3 DNA reads TGTGCCAGCAGCCAGCGATCCCGGGACAGGGGATACGAGCAGTACTTC. This translates into CASSQRSRDRGYEQYF.

This CDR3 reads CASSSPTWRGSSYEQYF. In DNA, the CDR3 is TGTGCCAGCAGCTCCCCCACCTGGCGGGGGAGCTCCTACGAGCAGTACTTC. The V and J genes are TRBV7-8 and TRBJ2-7; TRBD2 matches 7 bases. This CDR3 comprises 17 residues. Germline V gene data show CDR1 as SGHVS and CDR2 as FQNEAQ. J was trimmed by 0 bases and V by 4 bases; bases with no gene match: 12.